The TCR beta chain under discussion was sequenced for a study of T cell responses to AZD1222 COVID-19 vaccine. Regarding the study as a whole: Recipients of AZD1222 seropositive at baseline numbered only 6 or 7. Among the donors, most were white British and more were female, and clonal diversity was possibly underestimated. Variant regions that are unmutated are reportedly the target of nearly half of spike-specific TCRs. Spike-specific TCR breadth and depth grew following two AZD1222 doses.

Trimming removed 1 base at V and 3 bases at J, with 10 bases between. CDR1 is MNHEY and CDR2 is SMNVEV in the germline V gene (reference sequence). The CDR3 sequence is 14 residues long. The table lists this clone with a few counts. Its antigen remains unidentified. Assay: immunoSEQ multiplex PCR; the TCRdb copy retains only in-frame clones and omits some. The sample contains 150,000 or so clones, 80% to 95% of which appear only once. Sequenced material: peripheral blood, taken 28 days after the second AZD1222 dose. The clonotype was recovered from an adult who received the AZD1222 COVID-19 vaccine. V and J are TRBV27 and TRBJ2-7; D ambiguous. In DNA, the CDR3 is TGTGCCAGCAGTTTATTTCCGGAGAACTACGAGCAGTACTTC. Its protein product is CASSLFPENYEQYF.